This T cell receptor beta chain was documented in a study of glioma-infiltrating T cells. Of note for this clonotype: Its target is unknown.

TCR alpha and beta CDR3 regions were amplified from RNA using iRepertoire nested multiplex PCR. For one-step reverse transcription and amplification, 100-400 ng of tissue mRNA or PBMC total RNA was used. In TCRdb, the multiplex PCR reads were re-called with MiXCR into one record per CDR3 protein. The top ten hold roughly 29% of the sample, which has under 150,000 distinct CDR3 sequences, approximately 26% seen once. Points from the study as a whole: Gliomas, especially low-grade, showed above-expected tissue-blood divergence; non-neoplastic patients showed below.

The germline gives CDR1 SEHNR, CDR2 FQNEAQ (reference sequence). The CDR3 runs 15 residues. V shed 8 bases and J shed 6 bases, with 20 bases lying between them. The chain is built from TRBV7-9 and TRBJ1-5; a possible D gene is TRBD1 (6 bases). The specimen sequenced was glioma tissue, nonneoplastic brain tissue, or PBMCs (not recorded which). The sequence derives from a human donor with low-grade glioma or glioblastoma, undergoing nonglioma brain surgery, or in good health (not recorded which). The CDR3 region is CASGWGGQASQPQHF. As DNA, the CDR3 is TGTGCCAGCGGGTGGGGGGGGCAGGCTAGTCAGCCCCAGCATTTT.